This T cell receptor (beta chain) derives from a study of blood T cell repertoires in COVID-19. The repertoire was sequenced with immunoSEQ multiplex PCR; TCRdb's copy has only in-frame clones and lacks some. This sample has about 110,000 clones; about 78% occur once, and the top ten carry around 4%. This CDR3 spans 14 amino acids. The V and J ends lost 4 bases and 4 bases respectively, with 13 bases between them. CDR1 SGHDN and CDR2 FVKESK come from the germline V gene. The source of this sequence is a human donor in a cohort sampled during active or convalescent COVID-19. V usage is TRBV14 and J usage is TRBJ2-5; D uncertain. Sequencing used peripheral blood. This CDR3 is CASSRFLIGETQYF. Written as DNA, the CDR3 is TGTGCCAGCAGCCGATTTCTAATCGGAGAGACCCAGTACTTC.